A single sample is the source of the 6 T cell receptor beta chains below, sequenced in a study of shared clonotypes between healthy human individuals. Clones were sequenced by immunoSEQ multiplex PCR, and TCRdb holds only the in-frame ones, with some missing. The repertoire has 2 million to 3 million clones, under 95% of them found once; the top ten carry approximately 0.36%. Sequences were obtained from naive CD4+ T cells from PBMCs. Documented subset: CD45RA+ positively selected. The origin of the receptors is a man between 18 and 29 years old in good health. Some clones in this sample may be carry-over from other donors' samples.

The V gene is TRBV5-1, the J gene TRBJ2-1; D is perhaps TRBD1 (6 bases). The V end lost 3 bases, the J end lost 12 bases, and 19 bases lay between the germline ends. The germline V gene encodes CDR1 SGHRS and CDR2 YFSETQ. The CDR3 loop spans 14 amino acids. The CDR3 DNA follows: TGCGCCAGCAGCTCGACCTCAACAGGGATGGGGCAGTTCTTC. Its translation is CASSSTSTGMGQFF. Based on the CDR3 plus reference TRBV5-1 and TRBJ2-1, the full variable domain is KAGVTQTPRYLIKTRGQQVTLSCSPISGHRSVSWYQQTPGQGLQFLFEYFSETQRNKGNFPGRFSGRQFSNSRSEMNVSTLELGDSALYLCASSSTSTGMGQFFGPGTRLTVL.

The gene calls are TRBV2 and TRBJ1-5; D not certain. Trimming pared 4 bases from V and 6 bases from J, leaving 7 bases between. The CDR3 contains 12 residues. Germline V gives CDR1 SNHLY, CDR2 FYNNEI. The CDR3 bases are TGTGCCAGCAGTGGACAACTTCAGCCCCAGCATTTT. Amino acid sequence: CASSGQLQPQHF.

V is TRBV28 and J is TRBJ2-5; TRBD1 matches at 8 bases. The trim removed 4 bases at V and 5 bases at J, leaving 12 bases unmatched. The CDR3 length is 16 residues. In germline, CDR1 is MDHEN, CDR2 SYDVKM. The CDR3 region has the DNA TGTGCCAGCAGTTCCTCCGGGACAGGATACCGGGAGACCCAGTACTTC. It specifies CASSSSGTGYRETQYF.

In this sample, this clone turned up once. The same CDR3 arises from other DNA sequences in this sample as well. The rearrangement joins TRBV10-3 to TRBJ1-1; D remains ambiguous. The V gene's germline CDR1 is ENHRY and CDR2 SYGVKD. The length of the CDR3 is 13 residues. V lost 4 bases and J lost 2, with 8 bases in between. CDR3 sequence (DNA): TGTGCCATCAGTGGCGGGGTAAACACTGAAGCTTTCTTT. Encoded protein: CAISGGVNTEAFF.

The chain is built from TRBV7-9 and TRBJ2-1; D not certain. Germline V gene sequence: CDR1 SEHNR, CDR2 FQNEAQ (reference sequence). Trimming removed 3 bases at V and 2 bases at J, with 17 bases between. The CDR3 sequence is 17 residues long. The CDR3 region is CASSFALSNSAYNEQFF. The CDR3 nucleotides are TGTGCCAGCAGCTTCGCTCTCTCGAATTCCGCCTACAATGAGCAGTTCTTC.

CDR3 amino acids: CASSYREGAGAEAFF. The CDR3 DNA sequence: TGTGCCAGCAGTTACAGGGAGGGGGCTGGGGCTGAAGCTTTCTTT. The chain recombines TRBV6-5 with TRBJ1-1; 7 nucleotides agree with TRBD1. The germline V gene has CDR1 MNHEY and CDR2 SVGAGI. The CDR3 is made up of 15 amino acids. Trimming removed 2 bases from V and 6 bases from J; junction bases left unmatched: 9.